Listed below are T cell receptor beta chains from one sample, sequenced in a study of control samples from healthy donors and cancer patients. The table came from immunoSEQ multiplex PCR; TCRdb's copy has only in-frame clones and leaves some out. The sample shows roughly 370,000 clones, around nine tenths of them seen only once. Input material: PBMCs. These receptors were collected from a man aged 35 to 55 with head and neck cancer. Each CDR3 is given with its conserved first and last residue. D genes are given only for firm matches. A row's size may be missing; if present it is once, few, many or a size class.

size	V	D	CDR3
-	TRBV6-5	TRBD1	CASSRQGANTEAFF
-	TRBV5-5	-	CASSLASRNGNTGELFF
-	TRBV30	-	CAWSVDQNYEQYF
-	TRBV30	-	CAWSLRGRGNSPLHF
-	TRBV7-6	TRBD2	CASSSALAGVDEQFF
once	TRBV24-1	TRBD1	CATRGGQANTEAFF
-	TRBV5-1	TRBD1	CASSYPGTGYNEQFF
few	TRBV28	TRBD1	CASSEGATYEQYF
-	TRBV2	-	CASSEDLNNEQFF
-	TRBV27	TRBD1	CASSWTGLFYEQYF
-	TRBV30	-	CAWRYGPYEQYF
once	TRBV28	-	CASSPPGYNEQFF
-	TRBV29-1	-	CSAGGRTNTGELFF
-	TRBV3-1/TRBV3-2	-	CASSQDDVGGYTF
-	TRBV19	-	CASSKYRDGEKLFF
-	TRBV7-9	-	CASSLDGSRSYEQYF